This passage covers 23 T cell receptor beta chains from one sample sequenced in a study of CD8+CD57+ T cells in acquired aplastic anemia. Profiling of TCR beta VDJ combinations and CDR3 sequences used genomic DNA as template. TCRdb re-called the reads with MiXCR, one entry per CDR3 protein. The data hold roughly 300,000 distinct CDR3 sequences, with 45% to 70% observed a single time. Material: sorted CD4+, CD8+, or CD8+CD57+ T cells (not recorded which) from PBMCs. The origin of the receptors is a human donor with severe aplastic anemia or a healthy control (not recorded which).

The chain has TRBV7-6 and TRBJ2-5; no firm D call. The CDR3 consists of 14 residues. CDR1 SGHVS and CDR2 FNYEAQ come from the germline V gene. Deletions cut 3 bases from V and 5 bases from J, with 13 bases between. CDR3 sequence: CASSFFLVFETQYF. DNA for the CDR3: TGTGCCAGCAGCTTCTTTTTGGTCTTTGAGACCCAGTACTTC.

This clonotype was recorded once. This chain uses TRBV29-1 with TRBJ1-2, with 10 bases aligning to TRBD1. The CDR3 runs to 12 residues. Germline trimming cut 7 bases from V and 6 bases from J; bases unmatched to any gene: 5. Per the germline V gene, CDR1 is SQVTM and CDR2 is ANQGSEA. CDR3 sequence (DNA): TGCAGCGGGTGGGACAGGGGTGATGGCTACACCTTC. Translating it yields CSGWDRGDGYTF.

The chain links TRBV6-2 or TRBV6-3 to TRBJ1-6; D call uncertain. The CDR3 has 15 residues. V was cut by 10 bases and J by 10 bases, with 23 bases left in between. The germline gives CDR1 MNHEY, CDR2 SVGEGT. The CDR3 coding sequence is TGTGCCACTACGGGTAGAGGATTAGAAGAATCACCCCTCCACTTT. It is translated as CATTGRGLEESPLHF.

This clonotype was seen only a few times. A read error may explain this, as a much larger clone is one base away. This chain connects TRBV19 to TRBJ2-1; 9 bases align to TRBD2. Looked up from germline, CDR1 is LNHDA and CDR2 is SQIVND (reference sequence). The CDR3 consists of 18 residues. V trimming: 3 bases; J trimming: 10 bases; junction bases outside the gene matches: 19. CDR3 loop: CASSIGWGQTATSGEQFF. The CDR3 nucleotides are TGTGCCAGTAGTATTGGGTGGGGACAAACAGCAACTAGCGGGGAGCAGTTCTTC.

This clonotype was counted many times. The CDR3, as DNA: TGTGCCAGCAGCCCCGGGGGCAACAATCAGCCCCAGCATTTT. It translates to CASSPGGNNQPQHF. This sequence joins TRBV7-9 and TRBJ1-5; TRBD1 might be the D (6 bases). Germline V gives CDR1 SEHNR, CDR2 FQNEAQ (reference sequence). Trimming left V 5 bases short and J 3 bases short, with 11 bases between. The CDR3 loop spans 14 amino acids. The variable domain in full, with the rest retrieved from reference TRBV7-9 and TRBJ1-5, is DTGVSQNPRHKITKRGQNVTFRCDPISEHNRLYWYRQTLGQGPEFLTYFQNEAQLEKSRLLSDRFSAERPKGSFSTLEIQRTEQGDSAMYLCASSPGGNNQPQHFGDGTRLSIL.

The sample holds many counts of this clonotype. The CDR3 region is CASSFVQLGSMNTEAFF. The CDR3 region has the DNA TGTGCCAGCAGCTTTGTACAACTCGGTTCTATGAACACTGAAGCTTTCTTT. The rearrangement links TRBV7-8 to TRBJ1-1; D is uncertain. This CDR3 comprises 17 residues. From germline, CDR1 is SGHVS and CDR2 FQNEAQ. V dropped 3 bases and J dropped 0 bases, with 17 bases sitting between them.

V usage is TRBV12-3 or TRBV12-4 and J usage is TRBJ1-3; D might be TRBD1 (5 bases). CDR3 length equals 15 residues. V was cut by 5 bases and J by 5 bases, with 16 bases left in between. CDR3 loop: CASSPRQTSRNTIYF. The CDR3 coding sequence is TGTGCCAGCAGTCCGCGACAGACTAGTCGAAACACCATATATTTT.

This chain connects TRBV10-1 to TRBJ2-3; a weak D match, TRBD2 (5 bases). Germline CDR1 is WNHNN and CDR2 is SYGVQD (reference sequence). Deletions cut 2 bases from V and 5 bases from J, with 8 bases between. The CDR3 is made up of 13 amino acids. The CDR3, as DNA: TGCGCCAGCAGTGAGGCAGGAGGAGATACGCAGTATTTT. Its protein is CASSEAGGDTQYF.

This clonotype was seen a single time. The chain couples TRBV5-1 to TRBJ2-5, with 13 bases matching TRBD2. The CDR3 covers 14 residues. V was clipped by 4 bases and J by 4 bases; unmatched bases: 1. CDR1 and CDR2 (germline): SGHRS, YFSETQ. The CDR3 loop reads CASSRLAGGETQYF. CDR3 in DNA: TGCGCCAGCAGCCGACTAGCGGGGGGAGAGACCCAGTACTTC.

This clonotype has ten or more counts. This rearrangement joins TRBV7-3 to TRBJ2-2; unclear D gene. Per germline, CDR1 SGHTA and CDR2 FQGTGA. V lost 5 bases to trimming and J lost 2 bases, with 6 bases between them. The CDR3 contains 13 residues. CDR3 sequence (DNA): TGTGCCAGCAGCCAAGCTAACACCGGGGAGCTGTTTTTT. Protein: CASSQANTGELFF.

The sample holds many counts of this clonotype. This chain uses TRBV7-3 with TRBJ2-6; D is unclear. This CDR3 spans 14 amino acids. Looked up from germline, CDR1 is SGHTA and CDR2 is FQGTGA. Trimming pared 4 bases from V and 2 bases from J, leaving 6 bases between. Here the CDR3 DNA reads TGTGCCAGCAGCTCCGAACCTGGGGCCAACGTCCTGACTTTC. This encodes CASSSEPGANVLTF.

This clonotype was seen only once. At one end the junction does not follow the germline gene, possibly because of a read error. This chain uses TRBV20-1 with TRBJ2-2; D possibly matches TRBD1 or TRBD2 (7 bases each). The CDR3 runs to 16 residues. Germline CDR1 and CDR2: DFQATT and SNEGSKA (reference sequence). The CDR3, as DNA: TGCAGTGCTCCACTTATAACCGGGACAGTCACCGGGGGGCTGCTTTTT. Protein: CSAPLITGTVTGGLLF.

This CDR3 is CASSLGRDTEAFF. Written as DNA, the CDR3 is TGTGCCAGCAGCTTAGGAAGGGACACTGAAGCTTTCTTT. This chain joins TRBV11-2 and TRBJ1-1; D is uncertain. V lost 1 base and J lost 3, with 6 bases in between. CDR3 length: 13 amino acids. Germline V gene data show CDR1 as SGHAT and CDR2 as FQNNGV.

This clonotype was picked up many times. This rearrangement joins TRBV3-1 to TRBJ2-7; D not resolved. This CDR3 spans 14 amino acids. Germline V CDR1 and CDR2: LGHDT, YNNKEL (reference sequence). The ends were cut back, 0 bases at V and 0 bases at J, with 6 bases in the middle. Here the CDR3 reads CASSQDPGSYEQYF. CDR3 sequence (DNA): TGTGCCAGCAGCCAAGATCCCGGCTCCTACGAGCAGTACTTC.

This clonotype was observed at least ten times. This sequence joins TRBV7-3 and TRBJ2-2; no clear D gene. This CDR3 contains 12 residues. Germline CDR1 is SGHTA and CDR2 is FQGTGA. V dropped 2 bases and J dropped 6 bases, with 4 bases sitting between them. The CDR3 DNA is TGTGCCAGCAGCTTAGTGCCCGGGGAGCTGTTTTTT. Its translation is CASSLVPGELFF.

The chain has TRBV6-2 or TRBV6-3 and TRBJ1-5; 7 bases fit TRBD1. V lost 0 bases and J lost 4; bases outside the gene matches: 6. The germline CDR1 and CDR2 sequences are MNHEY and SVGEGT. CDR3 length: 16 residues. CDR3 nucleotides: TGTGCCAGCAGTTACTCCTCTAAACAGGGGAATCAGCCCCAGCATTTT. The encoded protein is CASSYSSKQGNQPQHF.

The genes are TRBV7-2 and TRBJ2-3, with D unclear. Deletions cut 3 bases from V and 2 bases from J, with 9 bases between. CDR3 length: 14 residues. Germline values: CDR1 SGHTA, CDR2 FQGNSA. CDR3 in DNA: TGTGCCAGCAGCTTCTCTCTAATCACAGATACGCAGTATTTT. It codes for CASSFSLITDTQYF.

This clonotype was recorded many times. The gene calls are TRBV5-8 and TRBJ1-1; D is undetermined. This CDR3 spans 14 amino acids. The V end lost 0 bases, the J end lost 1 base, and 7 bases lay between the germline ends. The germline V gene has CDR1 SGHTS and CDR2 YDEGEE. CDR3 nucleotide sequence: TGTGCCAGCAGCTTGGCGAACAGGAACACTGAAGCTTTCTTT. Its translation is CASSLANRNTEAFF.

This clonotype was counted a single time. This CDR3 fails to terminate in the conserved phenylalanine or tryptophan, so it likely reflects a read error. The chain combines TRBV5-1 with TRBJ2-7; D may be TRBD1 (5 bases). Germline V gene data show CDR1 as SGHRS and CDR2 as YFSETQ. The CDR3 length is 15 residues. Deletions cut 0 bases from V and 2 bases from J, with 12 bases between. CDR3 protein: CASSLGQGKAYEQYS. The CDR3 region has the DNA TGCGCCAGCAGCTTGGGGCAGGGTAAGGCCTACGAGCAGTACTCC.

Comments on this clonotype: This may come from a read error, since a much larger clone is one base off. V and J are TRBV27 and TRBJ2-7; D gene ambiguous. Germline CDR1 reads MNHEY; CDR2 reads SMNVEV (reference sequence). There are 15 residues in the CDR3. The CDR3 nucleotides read TGTGCCAGCGGTTTCGACTCCACTTGGCCCCACGAGCAGTACTTC. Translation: CASGFDSTWPHEQYF.

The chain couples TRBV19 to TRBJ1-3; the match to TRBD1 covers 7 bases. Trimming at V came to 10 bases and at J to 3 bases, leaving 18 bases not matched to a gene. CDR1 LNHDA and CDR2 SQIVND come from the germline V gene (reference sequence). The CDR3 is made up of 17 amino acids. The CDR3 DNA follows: TGTGCCACCCGCATATTCTCGGGAGGACAGGTTGGAAACACCATATATTTT. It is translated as CATRIFSGGQVGNTIYF.

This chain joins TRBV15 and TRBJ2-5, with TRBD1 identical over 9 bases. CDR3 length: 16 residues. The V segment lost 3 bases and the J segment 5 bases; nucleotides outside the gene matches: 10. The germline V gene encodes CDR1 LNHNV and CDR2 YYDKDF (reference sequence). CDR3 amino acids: CATSSLGTGMFETQYF. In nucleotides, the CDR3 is TGTGCCACCAGCAGCTTGGGGACAGGGATGTTTGAGACCCAGTACTTC.

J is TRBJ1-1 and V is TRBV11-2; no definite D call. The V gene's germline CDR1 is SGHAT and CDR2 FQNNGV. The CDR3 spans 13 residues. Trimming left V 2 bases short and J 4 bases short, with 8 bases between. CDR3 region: CASSLYVTTEAFF. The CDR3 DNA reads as TGTGCCAGCAGCTTATACGTTACCACTGAAGCTTTCTTT.